This TCR beta chain originates from a study of T cells in tuberculosis. CDR3 length: 12 residues. The J segment lost 5 bases and the V segment lost 6 bases, leaving 3 bases of the junction unmatched. The germline V gene encodes CDR1 SNHLY and CDR2 FYNNEI. Thawed, overnight-rested PBMC were stained with GMM-loaded CD1B tetramer, viability dye and anti-CD3, then sorted. The CD1B tetramers carried C32 glucose monomycolate purified from Rhodococcus equi. TCRdb keeps only in-frame clones here, not all; method: immunoSEQ multiplex PCR. In the table there are nearly 60,000 clones, over 75% of which are singletons.

The chain recombines TRBV2 with TRBJ1-1; TRBD1 agrees at 7 bases. This clonotype was obtained from an adult woman with latent tuberculosis. Sequencing was carried out using CD1b-GMM tetramer-negative cells sorted from PBMCs. The CDR3 region is CASRVRGTEAFF. CDR3 nucleotides: TGTGCCAGCAGGGTCAGGGGGACTGAAGCTTTCTTT.